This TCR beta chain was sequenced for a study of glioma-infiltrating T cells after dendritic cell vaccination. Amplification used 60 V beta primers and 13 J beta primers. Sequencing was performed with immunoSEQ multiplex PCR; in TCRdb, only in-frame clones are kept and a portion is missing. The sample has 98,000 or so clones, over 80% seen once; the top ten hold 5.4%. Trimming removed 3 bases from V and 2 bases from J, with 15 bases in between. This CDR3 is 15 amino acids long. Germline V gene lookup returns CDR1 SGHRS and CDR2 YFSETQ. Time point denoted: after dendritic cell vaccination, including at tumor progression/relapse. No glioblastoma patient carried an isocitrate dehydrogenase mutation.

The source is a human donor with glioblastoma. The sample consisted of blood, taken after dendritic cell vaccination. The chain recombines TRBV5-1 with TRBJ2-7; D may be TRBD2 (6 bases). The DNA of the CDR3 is TGCGCCAGCAGCTCGGGACTGGACACTGCCTACGAGCAGTACTTC. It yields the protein CASSSGLDTAYEQYF.